The entry that follows covers one T cell receptor (beta chain) sequence. Antigen unknown. The protocol was immunoSEQ multiplex PCR, while the TCRdb copy is restricted to in-frame clones and leaves out a portion. The sample records about 47,000 clones, approximately 80% being singletons. Germline CDR1 reads SGHAT; CDR2 reads FQNNGV. The CDR3 totals 12 residues. V lost 5 bases and J lost 5, with 9 bases in between. These data belong to a study of T cell responses to AZD1222 COVID-19 vaccine. Study findings and constraints: No repertoire was sampled before or during the peak T cell response, only after it.

The sample consisted of peripheral blood, taken on day 0 of MenACWY control vaccination. The chain employs TRBV11-2 and TRBJ1-1; no definite D call. The sequence was collected from an adult in good health. CDR3 bases: TGTGCCAGCAGCCGGACCGGGACTGAAGCTTTCTTT. This codes for CASSRTGTEAFF.